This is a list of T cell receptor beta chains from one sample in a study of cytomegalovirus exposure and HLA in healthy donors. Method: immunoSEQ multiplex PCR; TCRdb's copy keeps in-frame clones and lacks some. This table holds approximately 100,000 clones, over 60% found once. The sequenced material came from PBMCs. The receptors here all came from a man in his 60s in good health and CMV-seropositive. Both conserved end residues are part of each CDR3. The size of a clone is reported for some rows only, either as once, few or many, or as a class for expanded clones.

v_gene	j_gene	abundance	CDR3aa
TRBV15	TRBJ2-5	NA	CATSSQIAAWETQYF
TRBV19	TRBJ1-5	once	CASSIDLRSGPQHF
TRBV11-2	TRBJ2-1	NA	CASSRLAGGYNEQFF
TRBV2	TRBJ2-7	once	CASSEGAGGSYEQYF
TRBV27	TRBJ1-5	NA	CASSSLGLDNQPQHF
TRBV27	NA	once	CASSYSGQGLYEQYF
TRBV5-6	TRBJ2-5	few	CASSRGGGGIGETQYF
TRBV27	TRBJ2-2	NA	CASRPGTMTGELFF
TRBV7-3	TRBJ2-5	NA	CASSFTPQETQYF
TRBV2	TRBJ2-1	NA	CASGLSSGGRNEQFF
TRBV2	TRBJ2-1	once	CASSPRAGGSDEQFF
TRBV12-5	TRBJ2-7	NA	CASGLGGQVPAYEQYF
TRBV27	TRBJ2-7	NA	CASSLSRSSYEQYF
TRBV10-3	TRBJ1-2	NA	CAISELTANYGYTF
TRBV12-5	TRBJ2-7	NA	CASGFWGRQKDNPYEQYF
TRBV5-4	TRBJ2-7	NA	CASRTGTGKIHEQYF
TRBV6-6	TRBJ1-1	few	CASSYSAGKNTEAFF
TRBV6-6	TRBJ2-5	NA	CASRTQGSETQYF
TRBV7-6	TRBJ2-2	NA	CASSVGTGNPGELFF
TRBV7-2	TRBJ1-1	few	CASSFMGNTEAFF
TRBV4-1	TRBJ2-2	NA	CASSLWDRVESGELFF
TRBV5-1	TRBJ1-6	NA	CASSLGTGSNSPLHF
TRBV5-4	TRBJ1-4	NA	CASSGTGTANEKLFF
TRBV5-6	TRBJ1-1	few	CASSLAGGARFDTEAFF
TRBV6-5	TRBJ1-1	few	CASSRDRGGGTEAFF
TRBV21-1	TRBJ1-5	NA	CASSINQPQHF
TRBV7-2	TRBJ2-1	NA	CASSQEGAAPYNEQFF
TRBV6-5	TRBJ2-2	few	CASGLKRVVTGELFF
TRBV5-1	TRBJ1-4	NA	CASSGQGSGNEKLFF